Many counts were recorded for the clone carrying this T cell receptor (beta chain). Its antigen is unidentified. The length of the CDR3 is 15 residues. V gave up 5 bases and J gave up 2 bases, with 13 bases separating them. The germline V gene has CDR1 SGHAT and CDR2 FQNNGV. Treatment described: skin biopsy from PPD injection site in Mantoux-positive individual. The library had UMIs added by 3' ligation of an oligonucleotide to TCR cDNA. Individuals with a positive Mantoux test gave biopsies from PPD-injected skin. Reverse transcription used DNase-treated unsorted total RNA, aiming for roughly 1 to 1000 ng. This sample stems from a study of naive and memory T cell subsets. The SP2 primer and nested alpha and beta constant region primers amplified ligated cDNA in four rounds. Blood and skin TCR RNA was reverse transcribed with alpha and beta constant primers. MiXCR was run by TCRdb on the UMI-ligation and nested PCR reads, yielding one entry per CDR3 protein. Of more than 30,000 distinct CDR3 sequences listed, about 6.9% are singletons.

Study-level points and caveats: Far more TCRs reportedly came from tuberculin skin test site biopsies.

The chain couples TRBV11-2 to TRBJ2-1; maybe TRBD1 (6 bases). The starting material was skin, obtained from a tuberculin skin test site. The TCR comes from an adult in good health. The CDR3 DNA sequence: TGTGCCAGCAGCCAGACAGGCGCTCCCTACAATGAGCAGTTCTTC. Translation gives CASSQTGAPYNEQFF.